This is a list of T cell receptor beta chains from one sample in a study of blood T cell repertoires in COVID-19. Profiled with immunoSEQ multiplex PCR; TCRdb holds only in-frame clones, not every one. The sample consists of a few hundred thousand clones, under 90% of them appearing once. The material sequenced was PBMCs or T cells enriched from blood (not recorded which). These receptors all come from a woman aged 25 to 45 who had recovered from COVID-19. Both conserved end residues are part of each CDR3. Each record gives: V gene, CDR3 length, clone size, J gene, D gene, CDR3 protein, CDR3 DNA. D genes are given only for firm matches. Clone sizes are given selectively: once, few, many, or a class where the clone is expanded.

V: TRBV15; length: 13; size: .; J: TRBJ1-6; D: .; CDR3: CATSRDHDSPLHF; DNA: TGTGCCACCAGCAGAGATCACGACTCCCCCCTCCACTTT
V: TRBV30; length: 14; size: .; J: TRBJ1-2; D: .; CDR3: CAWSPRGSYYGYTF; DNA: TGTGCCTGGAGCCCACGAGGATCTTACTATGGCTACACCTTC
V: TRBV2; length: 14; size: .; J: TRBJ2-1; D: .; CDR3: CASSESSDTMVQFF; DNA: TGTGCCAGCAGTGAATCGTCCGATACAATGGTGCAGTTCTTC
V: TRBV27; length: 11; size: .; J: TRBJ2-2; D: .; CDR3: CASSAAGELFF; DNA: TGTGCCAGCAGCGCAGCCGGGGAGCTGTTTTTT
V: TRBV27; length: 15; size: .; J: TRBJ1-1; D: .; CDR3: CASSLLGAVNTEAFF; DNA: TGTGCCAGCAGTTTATTGGGGGCCGTGAACACTGAAGCTTTCTTT
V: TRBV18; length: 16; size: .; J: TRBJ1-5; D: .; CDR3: CASSPFGADSNQPQHF; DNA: TGTGCCAGCTCACCATTTGGGGCAGATAGCAATCAGCCCCAGCATTTT
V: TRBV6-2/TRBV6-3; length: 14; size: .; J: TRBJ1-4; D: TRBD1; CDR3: CASSLVQGGEKLFF; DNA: TGTGCCAGCAGCCTCGTTCAGGGGGGCGAAAAGCTGTTTTTT
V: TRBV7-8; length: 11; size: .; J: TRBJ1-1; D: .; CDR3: CASWGGREAFF; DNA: TGTGCCAGCTGGGGGGGGAGGGAAGCTTTCTTT
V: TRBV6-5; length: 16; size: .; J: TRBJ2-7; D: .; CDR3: CASSYSEDYLSYEQYF; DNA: TGTGCCAGCAGTTACTCCGAGGACTACCTTTCCTACGAGCAGTACTTC
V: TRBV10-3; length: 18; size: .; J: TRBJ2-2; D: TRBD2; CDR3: CAISPGLAGMKNTGELFF; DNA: TGTGCCATCAGTCCGGGACTAGCGGGGATGAAGAACACCGGGGAGCTGTTTTTT
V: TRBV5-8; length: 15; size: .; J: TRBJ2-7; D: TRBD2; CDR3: CASSLGTSGSYEQYF; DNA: TGTGCCAGCAGCTTGGGGACTAGCGGGAGCTACGAGCAGTACTTC
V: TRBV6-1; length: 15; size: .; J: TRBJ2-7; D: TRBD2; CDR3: CASSEVGLAATRPYF; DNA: TGTGCCAGCAGTGAAGTCGGTCTAGCGGCGACACGCCCCTACTTC
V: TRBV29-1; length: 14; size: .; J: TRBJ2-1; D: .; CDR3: CSVVRRFNSNEQFF; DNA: TGCAGCGTTGTCCGTCGGTTTAATTCCAATGAGCAGTTCTTC
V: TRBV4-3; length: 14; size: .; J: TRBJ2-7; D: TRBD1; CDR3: CASSRDRDNYEQYF; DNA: TGCGCCAGCAGCCGAGACAGGGACAACTACGAGCAGTACTTC
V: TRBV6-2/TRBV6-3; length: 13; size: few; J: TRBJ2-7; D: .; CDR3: CASSPQNSYEQYF; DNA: TGTGCCAGCAGCCCCCAAAACTCCTACGAGCAGTACTTC
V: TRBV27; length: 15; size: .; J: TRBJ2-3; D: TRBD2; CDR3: CASSLLAGGTDTQYF; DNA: TGTGCCAGCAGTTTACTAGCGGGCGGCACAGATACGCAGTATTTT
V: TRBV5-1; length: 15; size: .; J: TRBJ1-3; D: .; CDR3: CASSLTGSSGNTIYF; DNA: TGCGCCAGCAGCTTAACAGGAAGCTCTGGAAACACCATATATTTT
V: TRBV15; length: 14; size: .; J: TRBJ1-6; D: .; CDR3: CATSIGRENSPLHF; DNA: TGTGCCACCAGCATTGGACGGGAAAATTCACCCCTCCACTTT
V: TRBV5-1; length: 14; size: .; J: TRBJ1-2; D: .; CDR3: CASSPPGGAMGYTF; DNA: TGCGCCAGCAGCCCCCCGGGAGGGGCCATGGGCTACACCTTC
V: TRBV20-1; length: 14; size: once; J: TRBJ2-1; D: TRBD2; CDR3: CSASGERDSLEQFF; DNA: TGCAGTGCTAGTGGGGAGCGGGACTCTCTTGAGCAGTTCTTC
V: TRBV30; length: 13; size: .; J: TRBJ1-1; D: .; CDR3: CAWSSQGNTEAFF; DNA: TGTGCCTGGAGTAGTCAGGGGAACACTGAAGCTTTCTTT
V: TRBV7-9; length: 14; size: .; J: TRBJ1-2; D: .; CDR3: CASSLAGTPIGYTF; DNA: TGTGCCAGCAGCTTAGCCGGGACTCCCATTGGCTACACCTTC